A selection of T cell receptor beta chains follows, all from one sample in a study of type 1 regulatory T cells. TCRdb processed the reads anew with MiXCR; each CDR3 protein has one entry. The sample yields some 89,000 distinct CDR3 sequences, roughly 31% seen once. Sequencing was carried out using CD4+ T cells, either the whole sample or a sorted fraction (not recorded which). These receptors were obtained from a human donor in good health. The CDR3 runs from the conserved cysteine through the conserved F or W. D genes are given only for firm matches. Only some rows state a clone size, as once, few, many or a class for expanded clones.

CDR3 DNA: TGCAGCGCCCGTACTACCGGCTACAATGAGCAGTTCTTC
CDR3 protein: CSARTTGYNEQFF
clone size: few
V gene: TRBV29-1
J gene: TRBJ2-1
D gene: .

CDR3 DNA: TGCGCCAGCTCGGGCCTCCACGGTAACTATGGCTACGCCTTC
CDR3 protein: CASSGLHGNYGYAF
clone size: .
V gene: TRBV5-1
J gene: TRBJ1-2
D gene: .

CDR3 DNA: TGTGCCAGCACGGCGGTGTTCCGTCCCACAGATACGCAGTATTTT
CDR3 protein: CASTAVFRPTDTQYF
clone size: .
V gene: TRBV5-5
J gene: TRBJ2-3
D gene: .

CDR3 DNA: TGTGCCAGCGGAACCCACCCGGGACTAGCGGGAGACGAGCAGTACTTC
CDR3 protein: CASGTHPGLAGDEQYF
clone size: .
V gene: TRBV12-3/TRBV12-4
J gene: TRBJ2-7
D gene: TRBD2

CDR3 DNA: TGCGCCAGCAGCCCCTCACAGGGTGAAGGGAACTATGGCTACACCTTC
CDR3 protein: CASSPSQGEGNYGYTF
clone size: .
V gene: TRBV5-1
J gene: TRBJ1-2
D gene: .

CDR3 DNA: TGTGCCAGCAGCTCTGGACAGCTCTCTGGAAACACCATATATTTT
CDR3 protein: CASSSGQLSGNTIYF
clone size: .
V gene: TRBV7-9
J gene: TRBJ1-3
D gene: .

CDR3 DNA: TGTGCCAGCAGTTACTCGATGGGGACAGGACGCTCTGGGGCCAACGTCCTGACTTTC
CDR3 protein: CASSYSMGTGRSGANVLTF
clone size: few
V gene: TRBV6-2/TRBV6-3
J gene: TRBJ2-6
D gene: TRBD1

CDR3 DNA: TGTGCCAGCAGTGAATCTGGCAGATCCTACGAGCAGTACTTC
CDR3 protein: CASSESGRSYEQYF
clone size: .
V gene: TRBV25-1
J gene: TRBJ2-7
D gene: .

CDR3 DNA: TGCAGTGCTAGAGAGTGGCAGGGGATACCAGAGACCCAGTACTTC
CDR3 protein: CSAREWQGIPETQYF
clone size: few
V gene: TRBV20-1
J gene: TRBJ2-5
D gene: .

CDR3 DNA: TGCAGTGCTGGTTCGGGACAGGGTACCCAGCCCCAGCATTTT
CDR3 protein: CSAGSGQGTQPQHF
clone size: .
V gene: TRBV20-1
J gene: TRBJ1-5
D gene: TRBD1

CDR3 DNA: TGTGCCAGCAAGTATCTTCCGGGAGAAATCGCCGGGGAGCTGTTTTTT
CDR3 protein: CASKYLPGEIAGELFF
clone size: few
V gene: TRBV11-2
J gene: TRBJ2-2
D gene: .

CDR3 DNA: TGCAGCGCTGCTAGATCAGCTGATACGCAGTATTTT
CDR3 protein: CSAARSADTQYF
clone size: many
V gene: TRBV29-1
J gene: TRBJ2-3
D gene: .

CDR3 DNA: TGTTCCATCAGTGAGTCTCGGGGGGCAGGCACCTTC
CDR3 protein: CSISESRGAGTF
clone size: .
V gene: TRBV10-3
J gene: TRBJ1-2
D gene: .

CDR3 DNA: TGTGCCACCAATAAGGCAGATCAAGAGACCCAGTACTTC
CDR3 protein: CATNKADQETQYF
clone size: .
V gene: TRBV24-1
J gene: TRBJ2-5
D gene: .

CDR3 DNA: TGTGCCAGCAGTGAACGGTACGGGAGAAACTACAATGAGCAGTTCTTC
CDR3 protein: CASSERYGRNYNEQFF
clone size: .
V gene: TRBV6-1
J gene: TRBJ2-1
D gene: .

CDR3 DNA: TGTGCCACCAGTGTTGGAGGGTCGAGCACAGATACGCAGTATTTT
CDR3 protein: CATSVGGSSTDTQYF
clone size: few
V gene: TRBV24-1
J gene: TRBJ2-3
D gene: .

CDR3 DNA: TGTGCCAGCAGCCCTACTAGTGCCGGGGAGCTGTTTTTT
CDR3 protein: CASSPTSAGELFF
clone size: .
V gene: TRBV7-3
J gene: TRBJ2-2
D gene: .

CDR3 DNA: TGCGCCAGCAGCGGGGTTTCCTACGAGCAGTGCTTC
CDR3 protein: CASSGVSYEQCF
clone size: .
V gene: TRBV10-2
J gene: TRBJ2-7
D gene: .

CDR3 DNA: TGTGCCAGCAGCTTCTCTGGGAGGGGAGGGGAGACCCAGTACTTC
CDR3 protein: CASSFSGRGGETQYF
clone size: .
V gene: TRBV13
J gene: TRBJ2-5
D gene: TRBD2

CDR3 DNA: TGTGCCAGCTGGAAGGACAGGACTTCCTACGAGCAGTACTTC
CDR3 protein: CASWKDRTSYEQYF
clone size: few
V gene: TRBV27
J gene: TRBJ2-7
D gene: TRBD1

CDR3 DNA: TGTGCCAGCACCCTTGGGCAACGAGGGTCCAGAGATGAAAAACTGTTTTTT
CDR3 protein: CASTLGQRGSRDEKLFF
clone size: .
V gene: TRBV11-2
J gene: TRBJ1-4
D gene: .

CDR3 DNA: TGTGCCAGCAGTTCGGACCCGCCCACGAATACGCAGTATTTT
CDR3 protein: CASSSDPPTNTQYF
clone size: few
V gene: TRBV7-2
J gene: TRBJ2-3
D gene: .

CDR3 DNA: TGTGCCAGCAGCTTCGCCGAGCGGCAATACAATGAGCAGTTCTTC
CDR3 protein: CASSFAERQYNEQFF
clone size: few
V gene: TRBV5-6
J gene: TRBJ2-1
D gene: .

CDR3 DNA: TGCGCCAGCAGCTTGGTGAAGGATTCACCCCTCCACTTT
CDR3 protein: CASSLVKDSPLHF
clone size: .
V gene: TRBV5-1
J gene: TRBJ1-6
D gene: .

CDR3 DNA: TGTGCCAGCAGCTCGAGACAGGGGGTTAGGAACACTGAAGCTTTCTTT
CDR3 protein: CASSSRQGVRNTEAFF
clone size: .
V gene: TRBV11-2
J gene: TRBJ1-1
D gene: TRBD1

CDR3 DNA: TGTGCCGCAAGGACACAAAACAATCAGCCCCAGCATTTT
CDR3 protein: CAARTQNNQPQHF
clone size: .
V gene: TRBV30
J gene: TRBJ1-5
D gene: .

CDR3 DNA: TGTGCCAGCAGCCAAGGACGGCAGAGACTCTACAATGAGCAGTTCTTC
CDR3 protein: CASSQGRQRLYNEQFF
clone size: few
V gene: TRBV7-2
J gene: TRBJ2-1
D gene: .

CDR3 DNA: TGCAGTGCCCAGGGGGACAGGACCTACGAGCAGTACTTC
CDR3 protein: CSAQGDRTYEQYF
clone size: many
V gene: TRBV20-1
J gene: TRBJ2-7
D gene: TRBD1

CDR3 DNA: TGTGCCAGCAGCTTAGCTAAACTAGCGGGAGGAGGGACCGGGGAGCTGTTTTTT
CDR3 protein: CASSLAKLAGGGTGELFF
clone size: .
V gene: TRBV7-2
J gene: TRBJ2-2
D gene: TRBD2

CDR3 DNA: TGTGCCTGGAGTGGACTAGCGGGGGGAACCTACAATGAGCAGTTCTTC
CDR3 protein: CAWSGLAGGTYNEQFF
clone size: few
V gene: TRBV30
J gene: TRBJ2-1
D gene: TRBD2

CDR3 DNA: TGCAGCGTTGCGCCCAGGGATTCCGGGGAGCTGTTTTTT
CDR3 protein: CSVAPRDSGELFF
clone size: .
V gene: TRBV29-1
J gene: TRBJ2-2
D gene: .

CDR3 DNA: TGTGCCAGCAGCTTAGCGGGGGGGAGAACACACGGGGAGCTGTTTTTT
CDR3 protein: CASSLAGGRTHGELFF
clone size: .
V gene: TRBV7-2
J gene: TRBJ2-2
D gene: TRBD2

CDR3 DNA: TGCAGTGCTAGAGCCGCTAGATCCGGGGAGCTGTTTTTT
CDR3 protein: CSARAARSGELFF
clone size: .
V gene: TRBV20-1
J gene: TRBJ2-2
D gene: .

CDR3 DNA: TGCGCCAGCAGTCAACTTCCGAGCAACACCGGGGAGCTGTTTTTT
CDR3 protein: CASSQLPSNTGELFF
clone size: few
V gene: TRBV23-1
J gene: TRBJ2-2
D gene: .

CDR3 DNA: TGTGCCAGCAGCTTAGAGCGACAGACTGAAGCTTTCTTT
CDR3 protein: CASSLERQTEAFF
clone size: few
V gene: TRBV11-2
J gene: TRBJ1-1
D gene: .

CDR3 DNA: TGCAGTGCTAGGTCGGTCTCACCGGACTACGAGCAGTACTTC
CDR3 protein: CSARSVSPDYEQYF
clone size: few
V gene: TRBV20-1
J gene: TRBJ2-7
D gene: .

CDR3 DNA: TGCAGTGGGGAGACTTCCCACAATGAGCAGTTCTTC
CDR3 protein: CSGETSHNEQFF
clone size: few
V gene: TRBV20-1
J gene: TRBJ2-1
D gene: .

CDR3 DNA: TGTGCCAGCAGCAAAGCGGGACAGGGGTGTCGTTCTACAGATACGCAGTATTTT
CDR3 protein: CASSKAGQGCRSTDTQYF
clone size: .
V gene: TRBV21-1
J gene: TRBJ2-3
D gene: .

CDR3 DNA: TGTGCCAGCAGCTTGGACGGGGCTGGGGCCAACGTCCTGACTTTC
CDR3 protein: CASSLDGAGANVLTF
clone size: .
V gene: TRBV5-5
J gene: TRBJ2-6
D gene: .

CDR3 DNA: TGTGCCAGCAGCCAAGTGAGGACTGAAGCTTTCTTT
CDR3 protein: CASSQVRTEAFF
clone size: few
V gene: TRBV3-1
J gene: TRBJ1-1
D gene: .

CDR3 DNA: TGTGCCACCAGCAGTCCGACTAGCGGGTACGAGCAGTACTTC
CDR3 protein: CATSSPTSGYEQYF
clone size: .
V gene: TRBV15
J gene: TRBJ2-7
D gene: TRBD2

CDR3 DNA: TGTGCCAGCAGCTGGAGGCAGCCTAGCACAGATACGCAGTATTTT
CDR3 protein: CASSWRQPSTDTQYF
clone size: few
V gene: TRBV7-8
J gene: TRBJ2-3
D gene: .

CDR3 DNA: TGCAGTGCTGGGGGCCAGGGGGGTTACGAGCAGTACTTC
CDR3 protein: CSAGGQGGYEQYF
clone size: .
V gene: TRBV20-1
J gene: TRBJ2-7
D gene: .

CDR3 DNA: TGTGCCAGCAGCTTTTACGATCAAGAGACCCAGTACTTC
CDR3 protein: CASSFYDQETQYF
clone size: few
V gene: TRBV7-8
J gene: TRBJ2-5
D gene: .

CDR3 DNA: TGTGCCAGCAGCTTAGTGGCCGACAATGAGCAGTTCTTC
CDR3 protein: CASSLVADNEQFF
clone size: .
V gene: TRBV7-2
J gene: TRBJ2-1
D gene: .

CDR3 DNA: TGTGCCAGCAGCTCCCTAGCGGGGGCCAACAATGAGCAGTTCTTC
CDR3 protein: CASSSLAGANNEQFF
clone size: .
V gene: TRBV11-2
J gene: TRBJ2-1
D gene: TRBD2

CDR3 DNA: TGTGCCAGCAGCCCCCCGAACAGTAGGGGGGAGACCCAGTACTTC
CDR3 protein: CASSPPNSRGETQYF
clone size: .
V gene: TRBV9
J gene: TRBJ2-5
D gene: .

CDR3 DNA: TGTGCCAGCAGAGCCCCGGGACTAGCCACTCGTCGCCAGTACTTC
CDR3 protein: CASRAPGLATRRQYF
clone size: .
V gene: TRBV11-2
J gene: TRBJ2-5
D gene: TRBD2

CDR3 DNA: TGCAGTGCAACAGAAGACACCGGGGAGCTGTTTTTT
CDR3 protein: CSATEDTGELFF
clone size: few
V gene: TRBV20-1
J gene: TRBJ2-2
D gene: .

CDR3 DNA: TGTGCCACCAGTGATCCTGGTCGAGATACGCAGTATTTT
CDR3 protein: CATSDPGRDTQYF
clone size: .
V gene: TRBV24-1
J gene: TRBJ2-3
D gene: .

CDR3 DNA: TGTGCCAGCAGCACTCCGGGGGGTCCCGAGAATACGCAGTATTTT
CDR3 protein: CASSTPGGPENTQYF
clone size: .
V gene: TRBV9
J gene: TRBJ2-3
D gene: TRBD2

CDR3 DNA: TGTGCCATCAGTAACCGGGACAGGGGGCGCGACGACGAGCAGTACTTC
CDR3 protein: CAISNRDRGRDDEQYF
clone size: few
V gene: TRBV10-3
J gene: TRBJ2-7
D gene: TRBD1

CDR3 DNA: TGTGCCAGCAGCTTAGAGACCGATGGCACTGAAGCTTTCTTT
CDR3 protein: CASSLETDGTEAFF
clone size: .
V gene: TRBV7-9
J gene: TRBJ1-1
D gene: .

CDR3 DNA: TGTGCCAGCAGCCAAGATCCATCGCTCTATGGCTACACCTTC
CDR3 protein: CASSQDPSLYGYTF
clone size: few
V gene: TRBV3-1
J gene: TRBJ1-2
D gene: .

CDR3 DNA: TGTGCCAGTTCAGCGGGAGGGTTGGAGACCCAGTACTTC
CDR3 protein: CASSAGGLETQYF
clone size: .
V gene: TRBV28
J gene: TRBJ2-5
D gene: TRBD2

CDR3 DNA: TGTGCCAGCAGCCAAGACAGGATTTCCTACGAGCAGTACTTC
CDR3 protein: CASSQDRISYEQYF
clone size: .
V gene: TRBV3-1
J gene: TRBJ2-7
D gene: .

CDR3 DNA: TGTGCCAGCACCTCTGGGGCGGCCACTGAAGCTTTCTTT
CDR3 protein: CASTSGAATEAFF
clone size: .
V gene: TRBV13
J gene: TRBJ1-1
D gene: .

CDR3 DNA: TGCAGTGCTAGTAAAGTTTCGGGTCAGCCCCAGCATTTT
CDR3 protein: CSASKVSGQPQHF
clone size: .
V gene: TRBV20-1
J gene: TRBJ1-5
D gene: .

CDR3 DNA: TGTGCCAGCAGCTTAAGGGTCGACATCCGCAATTATAATTCACCCCTCCACTTT
CDR3 protein: CASSLRVDIRNYNSPLHF
clone size: few
V gene: TRBV7-3
J gene: TRBJ1-6
D gene: .